Listed here are 28 T cell receptor beta chains from one sample, sequenced in a study of immune evolution from preneoplasia to lung adenocarcinoma. Assay used: immunoSEQ multiplex PCR; TCRdb lists only in-frame clones, some missing. The sample lists a few thousand clones, more than 60% occurring once. Sequencing was done on a sample of FFPE adjacent normal lung tissue. These receptors were taken from a person aged 60 to 80 with lung adenocarcinoma.

The gene calls are TRBV7-3 and TRBJ2-5; D might be TRBD1 (8 bases). The CDR3 spans 13 residues. Deletions cut 5 bases from V and 5 bases from J, with 12 bases between. CDR1 is SGHTA, CDR2 FQGTGA, per germline. The CDR3 nucleotides are TGTGCCAGCAGCCCACAGGGGGGGGAGACCCAGTACTTC. Translation: CASSPQGGETQYF.

This chain uses TRBV6-5 with TRBJ1-2, with 9 bases fitting TRBD1. Germline assignment: CDR1 MNHEY and CDR2 SVGAGI. The ends lost 5 bases at V and 7 bases at J; junction bases unmatched: 8. This CDR3 contains 14 residues. CDR3 sequence reads: CASSRGTGRGGYTF. As DNA, the CDR3 is TGTGCCAGCAGTAGGGGGACAGGGCGAGGTGGCTACACCTTC.

The rearrangement joins TRBV6-1 to TRBJ2-3, with D maybe TRBD1 (7 bases). The V gene lost 2 bases and the J gene lost 5 bases, with 8 bases spanning the gap. The length of the CDR3 is 13 residues. Germline CDR1 is MNHNS and CDR2 is SASEGT. CDR3 sequence reads: CASSEQGGDTQYF. The CDR3 nucleotides are TGTGCCAGCAGTGAACAGGGGGGAGATACGCAGTATTTT.

This clone was seen only a few times. The chain is built from TRBV5-1 and TRBJ1-1; D call uncertain. The V gene lost 3 bases and the J gene lost 5 bases, with 11 bases spanning the gap. Germline V lookup: CDR1 SGHRS, CDR2 YFSETQ. The CDR3 runs 13 residues. The CDR3 nucleotides are TGCGCCAGCAGCTCCTCAACGAGGACTGAAGCTTTCTTT. It is translated as CASSSSTRTEAFF.

The genes are TRBV9 and TRBJ2-3; D is ambiguous. With 6 bases removed from V and 2 bases from J, the gap between germline ends came to 7 bases. CDR3 length: 12 residues. Germline V gene data show CDR1 as SGDLS and CDR2 as YYNGEE. The CDR3 DNA reads TGTGCCAGCACCCGGGTCACAGATACGCAGTATTTT. This sequence encodes CASTRVTDTQYF.

The V gene is TRBV6-4, the J gene TRBJ1-2; possibly TRBD1 for D (6 bases). V lost 2 bases to trimming and J lost 3 bases, with 10 bases between them. The CDR3 totals 14 residues. The V gene's germline CDR1 is MRHNA and CDR2 SNTAGT. This CDR3 reads CASSDRTVYYGYTF. The CDR3 bases are TGTGCCAGCAGTGACCGGACAGTGTACTATGGCTACACCTTC.

This chain uses TRBV5-1 with TRBJ2-7; a weak D match, TRBD1 (6 bases). The CDR3 totals 14 residues. V gave up 3 bases and J gave up 2 bases, with 12 bases separating them. Germline V gene data show CDR1 as SGHRS and CDR2 as YFSETQ. The CDR3 bases are TGCGCCAGCAGCTCTACAGGGTTAACCTACGAGCAGTACTTC. Translation gives CASSSTGLTYEQYF. Full variable domain (rest looked up from reference TRBV5-1 and TRBJ2-7): KAGVTQTPRYLIKTRGQQVTLSCSPISGHRSVSWYQQTPGQGLQFLFEYFSETQRNKGNFPGRFSGRQFSNSRSEMNVSTLELGDSALYLCASSSTGLTYEQYFGPGTRLTVT.

This chain uses TRBV30 with TRBJ1-1; TRBD1 is a possible D gene (5 bases). The CDR3 consists of 13 residues. Trimming took 5 bases from V and 7 from J, leaving 17 bases between them. The V gene's germline CDR1 is GTSNPN and CDR2 SVGIG (reference sequence). The CDR3 nucleotides are TGTGCCTGGGGGATATGGGGGGACGGTGAAGCTTTCTTT. Its protein is CAWGIWGDGEAFF.

The chain is built from TRBV5-1 and TRBJ2-5; D might be TRBD1 (6 bases). The CDR3 spans 14 residues. Trimming cost V 4 bases and J 5 bases, with 15 bases left between them. The germline V gene encodes CDR1 SGHRS and CDR2 YFSETQ. As DNA, the CDR3 is TGCGCCAGCAGCCCTCAGGGGAGTGGGGAGACCCAGTACTTC. It yields the protein CASSPQGSGETQYF.

This clone was found a few times. The V and J genes are TRBV11-2 and TRBJ2-1; no reliable D call. Germline CDR1 is SGHAT and CDR2 is FQNNGV. The CDR3 consists of 14 residues. V dropped 3 bases and J dropped 5 bases, with 11 bases sitting between them. CDR3 region: CASSFGSQNNEQFF. The CDR3 DNA is TGTGCCAGCAGCTTCGGTTCCCAAAACAATGAGCAGTTCTTC.

The chain is built from TRBV4-1 and TRBJ2-3; D is unclear. Trimming took off 3 bases at V and 2 bases at J, with 6 bases between the two ends. Germline V gene lookup returns CDR1 MGHRA and CDR2 YSYEKL. This CDR3 has 13 amino acids. This chain's CDR3 is CASSQTDTDTQYF. The CDR3 DNA reads as TGCGCCAGCAGCCAGACCGACACAGATACGCAGTATTTT.

This clone has only one observation. This chain links TRBV6-5 with TRBJ1-2; D possibly corresponds to TRBD1 (6 bases). The ends were cut back, 5 bases at V and 6 bases at J, with 13 bases in the middle. The germline gives CDR1 MNHEY, CDR2 SVGAGI. The CDR3 contains 13 residues. This CDR3 reads CASSQDSLDGYTF. The CDR3 nucleotides read TGTGCCAGCAGTCAGGACAGCCTCGATGGCTACACCTTC.

V usage is TRBV7-2 and J usage is TRBJ2-7, with TRBD2 matching 11 bases. J was trimmed by 7 bases and V by 3 bases; bases with no gene match: 5. Germline V gene data show CDR1 as SGHTA and CDR2 as FQGNSA. The CDR3 has 14 amino acids. CDR3 nucleotides: TGTGCCAGCAGCTTTACTAGCGGGGGCTCTGAGCAGTACTTC. It specifies CASSFTSGGSEQYF.

The chain links TRBV7-9 to TRBJ2-5, with D perhaps matching TRBD1 (6 bases). CDR3 size: 14 residues. V was pared by 5 bases and J by 2 bases, with 12 bases between. Germline CDR1 SEHNR, CDR2 FQNEAQ (reference sequence). This CDR3 is CASSPRTAQETQYF. In DNA, the CDR3 is TGTGCCAGCAGCCCCAGGACAGCTCAAGAGACCCAGTACTTC.

The chain employs TRBV7-2 and TRBJ1-2; a possible D gene is TRBD1 (6 bases). The CDR3 consists of 16 residues. Germline V gene lookup returns CDR1 SGHTA and CDR2 FQGNSA. The V end lost 1 base, the J end lost 1 base, and 13 bases lay between the germline ends. The CDR3, as DNA: TGTGCCAGCAGCTTAGGGCAGGGGCGTCTTAACTATGGCTACACCTTC. Its protein is CASSLGQGRLNYGYTF. The whole variable domain, remainder taken from reference TRBV7-2 and TRBJ1-2, is GAGVSQSPSNKVTEKGKDVELRCDPISGHTALYWYRQSLGQGLEFLIYFQGNSAPDKSGLPSDRFSAERTGGSVSTLTIQRTQQEDSAVYLCASSLGQGRLNYGYTFGSGTRLTVV.

The V and J genes are TRBV6-1 and TRBJ1-2; D gene unclear. The V gene lost 6 bases and the J gene lost 2 bases, with 7 bases spanning the gap. Germline CDR1 MNHNS, CDR2 SASEGT. The CDR3 has 12 residues. CDR3 protein: CASRQQNYGYTF. As DNA, the CDR3 is TGTGCCAGCAGACAGCAGAACTATGGCTACACCTTC.

The chain combines TRBV7-2 with TRBJ1-3; D gene unclear. The CDR3 has 15 residues. Germline loops: CDR1 SGHTA, CDR2 FQGNSA. The V gene lost 2 bases and the J gene lost 4 bases, with 12 bases spanning the gap. CDR3 loop: CASSLWLGQGNTIYF. The CDR3 coding sequence is TGTGCCAGCAGCTTATGGTTGGGTCAGGGAAACACCATATATTTT.

The chain couples TRBV30 to TRBJ2-7; 10 bases line up with TRBD1. CDR3 length: 13 amino acids. CDR1 and CDR2 from the germline V gene are GTSNPN and SVGIG (reference sequence). Germline trimming cut 3 bases from V and 4 bases from J; bases unmatched to any gene: 3. The CDR3 protein is CAWRLGQGYEQYF. The CDR3 DNA reads TGTGCCTGGAGATTGGGACAGGGGTACGAGCAGTACTTC.

The table lists this clone with a few counts. The CDR3 ends on some other residue instead of the conserved phenylalanine or tryptophan, so this is likely a read error. No DNA is shown, since the ends of the CDR3 on it are uncertain; the CDR3 is the one TCRdb lists. The chain uses TRBV7-5 and TRBJ2-6; the tabulated D call, TRBD2, remains unverified against the DNA. TRBV7-5 is flagged as a pseudogene. The CDR3 spans 12 amino acids, including both terminal residues. CDR3 amino acids: CARRIDESSATG.

This clone was counted once. This chain joins TRBV10-3 and TRBJ1-1; D unclear. V shed 6 bases and J shed 0 bases, with 11 bases lying between them. The CDR3 extends over 14 amino acids. CDR1 and CDR2 (germline): ENHRY, SYGVKD. CDR3 protein: CAIRARQMNTEAFF. CDR3 nucleotide sequence: TGTGCCATCAGGGCGAGGCAGATGAACACTGAAGCTTTCTTT.

The chain joins TRBV5-4 to TRBJ1-2; D may be TRBD1 (6 bases). Trimming left V 3 bases short and J 6 bases short, with 21 bases between. The V gene's germline CDR1 is SGHNT and CDR2 YYREEE (reference sequence). The CDR3 totals 16 residues. The CDR3 bases are TGTGCCAGCAGCTCCATATACAGGGTCCCAGGGGATGGCTACACCTTC. Translating gives CASSSIYRVPGDGYTF.

By share of the sample, this clone is large (0.1 to 1%). The chain joins TRBV6-5 to TRBJ1-6; TRBD1 matches 9 bases. The CDR3 runs 15 residues. Germline V gene data show CDR1 as MNHEY and CDR2 as SVGAGI. The junction had 7 bases not matched to a gene; V was cut back by 6 bases and J by 7 bases. CDR3: CASSTTGTGNSPLHF. As DNA, the CDR3 is TGTGCCAGCAGCACTACGGGGACAGGGAATTCACCCCTCCACTTT.

V gene TRBV18 combines with J gene TRBJ2-2, with 9 nucleotides matching TRBD1. Germline V gives CDR1 KGHSH, CDR2 LQKENI. CDR3 size: 15 residues. Trimming removed 2 bases from V and 7 bases from J; junction bases left unmatched: 5. CDR3 sequence (DNA): TGTGCCAGCTCACCAGGGACAGGGAGGATCGGGGAGCTGTTTTTT. As protein: CASSPGTGRIGELFF.

The chain combines TRBV7-8 with TRBJ1-5; maybe TRBD1 (5 bases). The germline CDR1 and CDR2 sequences are SGHVS and FQNEAQ. The V and J ends lost 6 bases and 6 bases respectively, with 18 bases between them. CDR3 length equals 15 residues. CDR3 residues: CASSPRGENGQPQHF. CDR3 coding DNA: TGTGCCAGCAGTCCTAGGGGAGAGAATGGTCAGCCCCAGCATTTT.

This chain connects TRBV5-4 to TRBJ2-5, with D possibly TRBD1 on 5 matching bases. CDR1 and CDR2 from the germline V gene are SGHNT and YYREEE (reference sequence). Deletions cut 0 bases from V and 2 bases from J, with 8 bases between. The CDR3 runs 14 residues. The CDR3 protein is CASSLEAGQETQYF. The CDR3, as DNA: TGTGCCAGCAGCTTGGAGGCAGGGCAAGAGACCCAGTACTTC.

V and J are TRBV7-9 and TRBJ1-1; the D gene is possibly TRBD1 (6 bases). The CDR3 is 12 residues long. CDR1 SEHNR and CDR2 FQNEAQ come from the germline V gene (reference sequence). The germline V and J ends were trimmed by 2 bases and 12 bases, with 13 bases remaining between them. The CDR3 loop is CASSLIQGTPFF. CDR3 DNA sequence: TGTGCCAGCAGCTTAATACAGGGAACACCTTTCTTT.

The chain carries TRBV9 and TRBJ2-2; 8 bases map to TRBD2. The V gene's germline CDR1 is SGDLS and CDR2 YYNGEE. The junction had 1 base not matched to a gene; V was cut back by 0 bases and J by 6 bases. This CDR3 has 14 residues. The DNA for the CDR3 is TGTGCCAGCAGCGTAGACGGGGGGGCCGGGGAGCTGTTTTTT. The encoded protein is CASSVDGGAGELFF.

The chain links TRBV27 to TRBJ1-4, with 8 positions matching TRBD1. Germline CDR1 is MNHEY and CDR2 is SMNVEV (reference sequence). There are 15 residues in the CDR3. V was clipped by 5 bases and J by 5 bases; unmatched bases: 7. The chain's CDR3 is CASSGSTGENEKLFF. The CDR3 DNA reads TGTGCCAGCAGTGGGTCGACAGGGGAGAATGAAAAACTGTTTTTT.